This T cell receptor beta chain came from a study of molecular identifiers for immune sequencing clone quantification. Looking at the study overall: In replicates, RNA from roughly 21,000 or 96,000 naive CD8 cells was divided five ways and four parts were sequenced.

Per the germline V gene, CDR1 is SGHVS and CDR2 is FNYEAQ. Losses at the gene ends were 4 bases for V and 0 bases for J; bases not matched to a gene: 6. This CDR3 is built from 17 residues. Naive CD8 libraries used roughly 17,000 to 1,100,000 sorted cells and 10%, 30% or 50% RNA. TCRdb analysed the PCR reads with MiXCR anew, one entry per CDR3 protein. The table includes over 600,000 distinct CDR3 sequences, 15% to 20% detected once. This clonotype was recorded many times. Sequences were obtained from naive CD8+ T cells from blood, with Jurkat cell RNA spiked in. Sample subset: FACS-sorted CD8+CD4-CCR7+CD45RA+ naive T cells. The sequence was collected from a human donor in good health. Some libraries in this study had Jurkat cell RNA spiked in. The V and J genes are TRBV7-6 and TRBJ2-3; 11 bases agree with TRBD2. CDR3 DNA sequence: TGTGCCAGCAGCTCGGCTAGCGGGGGGTCTAGCACAGATACGCAGTATTTT. It specifies CASSSASGGSSTDTQYF.